This TCR beta chain was identified in a study of T-cell memory formation after mild COVID-19. Study outcomes and limitations: In pre-infection memory, a portion of responding clones appeared, which suggested that cross-reactive memory joined. A second wave of clones peaked on day 37, and their SARS-CoV-2 specificity went unconfirmed. Clones that contracted clustered mainly in CM and EM if CD4+ and in EMRA if CD8+.

The 5'RACE method, run with constant-segment primers, produced TCR alpha and TCR beta cDNA libraries (carrying sample barcodes and UMIs). A single record per CDR3 protein comes from TCRdb applying MiXCR to the 5' RACE reads. Found here are around 200,000 distinct CDR3 sequences, around 25% of them singletons; the top ten hold roughly an eighth. V gave up 0 bases and J gave up 0 bases, with 10 bases separating them. Germline CDR1 is SGHRS and CDR2 is YFSETQ. This CDR3 spans 16 amino acids. Notes on this clonotype: The antigen remains unidentified.

This rearrangement joins TRBV5-1 to TRBJ2-1; no reliable D call. The clonotype comes from an adult woman who had mild COVID-19 (a few samples of this study predate the infection). Cell type and time point are not known. The sequenced sample consisted of PBMCs or a T cell subset sorted from them (not recorded which). The CDR3 sequence: CASSLGGPSSYNEQFF. As DNA, the CDR3 is TGCGCCAGCAGCTTGGGCGGACCGAGCTCCTACAATGAGCAGTTCTTC.